One sample yielded the 23 T cell receptor beta chains listed below, sequenced in a study of shared clonotypes between healthy human individuals. The method was immunoSEQ multiplex PCR; TCRdb's version includes in-frame clones alone and lacks a portion of them. The sample consists of some 240,000 clones, 65% of them appearing once. The sample consisted of memory CD4+ T cells sorted from blood. Subset denoted: CD45RA-negative fraction. These receptors all come from a man aged 25-45 years in good health.

V is TRBV9 and J is TRBJ1-4; D not certain. The germline gives CDR1 SGDLS, CDR2 YYNGEE. The V end lost 4 bases, the J end lost 0 bases, and 13 bases lay between the germline ends. The length of the CDR3 is 16 residues. DNA of the CDR3: TGTGCCAGCAGCCCGAGGTCGGAGGCAACTAATGAAAAACTGTTTTTT. Encoded protein: CASSPRSEATNEKLFF.

V usage is TRBV7-2 and J usage is TRBJ1-4; 7 bases agree with TRBD1. Trimming removed 5 bases from V and 11 bases from J; junction bases left unmatched: 14. Germline CDR1 SGHTA, CDR2 FQGNSA. The CDR3 has 15 amino acids. This CDR3 reads CASSLSGTDASKLFF. CDR3 nucleotides: TGTGCCAGCAGCCTATCCGGGACAGACGCCTCGAAACTGTTTTTT.

The genes are TRBV28 and TRBJ2-7; no firm D call. CDR1 is MDHEN, CDR2 SYDVKM, per germline. CDR3 length: 13 amino acids. The V end was cut by 5 bases, the J end by 3 bases, with 11 bases between. CDR3 bases: TGTGCCAGCAGTATCTCGACCCACTACGAGCAGTACTTC. It yields the protein CASSISTHYEQYF.

A single count supports this clone. The genes are TRBV30 and TRBJ2-5, with TRBD2 identical over 8 bases. Germline V gives CDR1 GTSNPN, CDR2 SVGIG (reference sequence). This CDR3 has 12 residues. The V gene end was trimmed by 6 bases and the J gene end by 4 bases; junction bases not matched to a gene: 4. CDR3: CACLTSVETQYF. In DNA, the CDR3 is TGTGCCTGTCTGACTAGCGTAGAGACCCAGTACTTC.

This clone has only a few counts. This chain joins TRBV29-1 and TRBJ2-2, with 9 bases aligning to TRBD1. Germline V CDR1 and CDR2: SQVTM, ANQGSEA. The CDR3 contains 15 residues. The ends lost 5 bases at V and 5 bases at J; junction bases unmatched: 9. CDR3 in amino acids: CSVKTPGQGTGELFF. Here the CDR3 DNA reads TGCAGCGTTAAAACCCCGGGACAGGGTACCGGGGAGCTGTTTTTT.

This clone turned up a few times. This chain links TRBV6-5 with TRBJ1-1; D is perhaps TRBD1 (6 bases). The CDR3 totals 16 residues. The germline gives CDR1 MNHEY, CDR2 SVGAGI. V lost 2 bases and J lost 1, with 14 bases in between. In DNA, the CDR3 is TGTGCCAGCAGTTACAGGGGGAGGGGCCAGAACACTGAAGCTTTCTTT. This codes for CASSYRGRGQNTEAFF.

This clone was counted a few times. The chain's CDR3 is CASSALTSVTGELFF. In DNA, the CDR3 is TGCGCCAGCAGCGCCTTGACTAGCGTCACCGGGGAGCTGTTTTTT. V is TRBV5-1 and J is TRBJ2-2, with 8 bases that match TRBD2. The CDR3 runs to 15 residues. Germline-derived CDR1 and CDR2 are SGHRS and YFSETQ. The J segment lost 4 bases and the V segment lost 4 bases, leaving 6 bases of the junction unmatched. Supplemented by reference TRBV5-1 and TRBJ2-2, the full variable domain reads KAGVTQTPRYLIKTRGQQVTLSCSPISGHRSVSWYQQTPGQGLQFLFEYFSETQRNKGNFPGRFSGRQFSNSRSEMNVSTLELGDSALYLCASSALTSVTGELFFGEGSRLTVL.

This sequence joins TRBV7-9 and TRBJ2-1, with D tentatively TRBD2 (5 bases). The CDR3 length is 13 residues. The V gene lost 5 bases and the J gene lost 6 bases, with 11 bases spanning the gap. Germline loops: CDR1 SEHNR, CDR2 FQNEAQ (reference sequence). CDR3 sequence reads: CASSQGSGNEQFF. The CDR3 DNA follows: TGTGCCAGCAGCCAAGGGAGCGGCAATGAGCAGTTCTTC.

The chain carries TRBV6-5 and TRBJ1-1, with D hard to call. CDR3 length equals 13 residues. V was trimmed by 5 bases and J by 7 bases, leaving 14 bases between them. The germline V gene has CDR1 MNHEY and CDR2 SVGAGI. CDR3 protein: CASSKVRGIEAFF. CDR3 DNA sequence: TGTGCCAGCAGTAAAGTACGAGGTATTGAAGCTTTCTTT.

V is TRBV9 and J is TRBJ1-1, with 8 positions matching TRBD1. V was pared by 4 bases and J by 1 base, with 3 bases of the junction left unmatched. The CDR3 has 14 amino acids. The germline gives CDR1 SGDLS, CDR2 YYNGEE. The CDR3 loop reads CASSTTGANTEAFF. The CDR3 DNA reads as TGTGCCAGCAGCACGACAGGGGCGAACACTGAAGCTTTCTTT.

This chain links TRBV7-3 with TRBJ2-3; D is unclear. CDR1 and CDR2 (germline): SGHTA, FQGTGA. This CDR3 has 13 amino acids. V was cut by 5 bases and J by 2 bases, with 8 bases left in between. CDR3 protein: CASSLQYTDTQYF. The CDR3 DNA sequence: TGTGCCAGCAGCCTTCAATACACAGATACGCAGTATTTT. Full variable domain (remainder filled in from reference TRBV7-3 and TRBJ2-3): GAGVSQTPSNKVTEKGKYVELRCDPISGHTALYWYRQSLGQGPEFLIYFQGTGAADDSGLPNDRFFAVRPEGSVSTLKIQRTERGDSAVYLCASSLQYTDTQYFGPGTRLTVL.

The CDR3 loop is CASSISRQRGPEAFF. The CDR3 coding sequence is TGCGCCAGCAGCATAAGCCGACAGCGGGGCCCTGAAGCTTTCTTT. The chain recombines TRBV5-1 with TRBJ1-1; maybe TRBD1 (5 bases). With 4 bases removed from V and 6 bases from J, the gap between germline ends came to 19 bases. The germline V gene has CDR1 SGHRS and CDR2 YFSETQ. This CDR3 spans 15 amino acids.

This clone was seen more than once but under ten times. This chain uses TRBV5-1 with TRBJ2-7; D unresolved. V lost 4 bases, J lost 4 bases, and 9 bases lay in between. The CDR3 is made up of 12 amino acids. Germline lookup yields CDR1 SGHRS and CDR2 YFSETQ. The CDR3 spells CASSEREYEQYF. The CDR3 DNA follows: TGCGCCAGCAGCGAGCGAGAGTACGAGCAGTACTTC. The full variable domain, completed using reference TRBV5-1 and TRBJ2-7, is KAGVTQTPRYLIKTRGQQVTLSCSPISGHRSVSWYQQTPGQGLQFLFEYFSETQRNKGNFPGRFSGRQFSNSRSEMNVSTLELGDSALYLCASSEREYEQYFGPGTRLTVT.

By share of the sample, this clone is medium-sized. This chain connects TRBV29-1 to TRBJ2-7, with D uncertain. This CDR3 region has 11 residues. CDR1 is SQVTM and CDR2 is ANQGSEA in the germline V gene. In nucleotides, the CDR3 is TGCAGTTTCCCACCGGGCCTTGTAAATTACTTC. This gives the protein CSFPPGLVNYF.

This clone has only one observation. The chain links TRBV6-1 to TRBJ2-7; a weak D match, TRBD2 (6 bases). Germline values: CDR1 MNHNS, CDR2 SASEGT. Trimming removed 6 bases from V and 7 bases from J, with 10 bases in between. The CDR3 runs 11 residues. The CDR3 reads CASSRDSEQYF. In DNA form, the CDR3 reads TGTGCCAGCAGCCGGGACTCTGAGCAGTACTTC.

The chain uses TRBV6-1 and TRBJ1-2; the D is unclear. Between the trimmed V and J ends, which lost 1 base and 5 bases, there was a span of 14 bases. Germline CDR1 reads MNHNS; CDR2 reads SASEGT. The CDR3 loop spans 15 amino acids. The CDR3 DNA sequence: TGTGCCAGCAGTGAAGAACCAGGATTGGCGTATGGCTACACCTTC. The encoded protein is CASSEEPGLAYGYTF.

This chain uses TRBV11-3 with TRBJ2-2, with no clear D. Trimming took 5 bases from V and 5 from J, leaving 9 bases between them. Germline CDR1 is SGHNT and CDR2 is YENEEA. The length of the CDR3 is 13 residues. In DNA form, the CDR3 reads TGTGCCAGCAGCCATGGGATGACCGGGGAGCTGTTTTTT. This sequence encodes CASSHGMTGELFF.

A note on this clone: A single base is all that separates this from a far larger clone, so a read error is likely. The rearrangement uses TRBV5-1 and TRBJ2-5, with D hard to call. CDR1 is SGHRS and CDR2 is YFSETQ in the germline V gene. The CDR3 is 12 residues long. V lost 0 bases, J lost 2 bases, and 2 bases lay in between. The CDR3 DNA reads TGCGCCAGCAGCTTGGAGCAAGAGACCCAGTACTTC. As protein: CASSLEQETQYF.

This clone came up a few times. The CDR3: CASSRTSDSETQYF. The CDR3 DNA reads TGTGCCAGCAGCCGTACTAGCGACTCGGAGACCCAGTACTTC. The J gene is TRBJ2-5, the V gene TRBV11-3, with 7 bases lining up with TRBD2. J was trimmed by 5 bases and V by 5 bases; bases with no gene match: 8. This CDR3 contains 14 residues. Germline CDR1 SGHNT, CDR2 YENEEA.

About this clone: Other DNA sequences from this sample encode an identical CDR3 as well. J is TRBJ1-5 and V is TRBV2, with D possibly TRBD1 on 5 matching bases. Trimming took off 1 base at V and 1 base at J, with 8 bases between the two ends. Germline V CDR1 and CDR2: SNHLY, FYNNEI. CDR3 length: 15 amino acids. The CDR3 DNA reads TGTGCCAGCAGTGAAGATGGGGGGAGCAATCAGCCCCAGCATTTT. This gives the protein CASSEDGGSNQPQHF.

This clone has only a few counts. The rearrangement joins TRBV28 to TRBJ2-7; D gene unclear. The CDR3 sequence is 12 residues long. Germline V gives CDR1 MDHEN, CDR2 SYDVKM. Trimming pared 3 bases from V and 7 bases from J, leaving 10 bases between. The CDR3 protein is CASSLLIREQYF. The CDR3 DNA reads TGTGCCAGCAGTTTGTTAATCCGGGAGCAGTACTTC.

The chain carries TRBV10-3 and TRBJ2-1; no reliable D call. CDR1 is ENHRY and CDR2 is SYGVKD in the germline V gene. The CDR3 sequence is 13 residues long. The V gene lost 8 bases and the J gene lost 6 bases, with 14 bases spanning the gap. This CDR3 is CAIGLGVVNEQFF. In nucleotides, the CDR3 is TGTGCCATCGGTCTCGGAGTAGTCAATGAGCAGTTCTTC.

This clone was observed at least ten times. The chain employs TRBV7-8 and TRBJ2-4; TRBD2 might be the D (5 bases). CDR3 length: 16 residues. Germline CDR1 and CDR2: SGHVS and FQNEAQ. Trimming took 1 base from V and 7 from J, leaving 17 bases between them. Here the CDR3 reads CASSLGGNDVGNIQYF. The CDR3 DNA reads TGTGCCAGCAGCTTAGGAGGGAATGATGTCGGGAACATTCAGTACTTC. The full variable domain, with the rest looked up from reference TRBV7-8 and TRBJ2-4, is GAGVSQSPRYKVAKRGQDVALRCDPISGHVSLFWYQQALGQGPEFLTYFQNEAQLDKSGLPSDRFFAERPEGSVSTLKIQRTQQEDSAVYLCASSLGGNDVGNIQYFGAGTRLSVL.